The rows below give T cell receptor beta chains drawn from one sample of a study of early T cells in non-severe SARS-CoV-2 infection. Via MiXCR, TCRdb re-called the 5' RACE reads, giving one row per CDR3 protein. The top ten hold approximately 7.5% of the sample, which has roughly 34,000 distinct CDR3 sequences, 4.7% seen once. Sample: whole blood. The receptors originated from an adult who was a healthcare worker with PCR-confirmed SARS-CoV-2 infection or an uninfected control (not recorded which). Each CDR3 is given with its conserved first and last residue. A D gene is named only where the DNA matches it firmly. Size tells how often a clone was seen (once, few, many) or the class of an expanded clone, and some rows leave it out.

clone_size,d_call,v_call,j_call,cdr3_nt,cdr3_aa
many,TRBD1,TRBV4-1,TRBJ1-5,TGCGCCAGCAGCCCGTGGGCAGGACAGGGGGGCAATCAGCCCCAGCATTTT,CASSPWAGQGGNQPQHF
few,NA,TRBV14,TRBJ1-1,TGTGCCAGCAGCGTGGAGGGGTATACTGAAGCTTTCTTT,CASSVEGYTEAFF
many,NA,TRBV18,TRBJ2-3,TGTGCCAGCTCACCATCAAATCGGGCGCCTGCCGCAGATACGCAGTATTTT,CASSPSNRAPAADTQYF
few,NA,TRBV7-9,TRBJ1-2,TGTGCCAGCAGCTTAGCGCTTTCCAGGGGATCTGGCTACACCTTC,CASSLALSRGSGYTF
many,TRBD1,TRBV5-5,TRBJ2-7,TGTGCCAGCAGCTGGACAGGGGGCTCCTACGAGCAGTACTTC,CASSWTGGSYEQYF
many,NA,TRBV5-1,TRBJ2-5,TGCGCCAGCAGCTTCCGGGGGAATAGCCAAGAGACCCAGTACTTC,CASSFRGNSQETQYF
many,TRBD1,TRBV10-3,TRBJ1-6,TGTGCCATCAGTGATAGGACAGGGGATAATTCACCCCTCCACTTT,CAISDRTGDNSPLHF
many,TRBD1,TRBV20-1,TRBJ2-1,TGCAGTGCTAGGGGACAGGGGGTTGAGCAGTTCTTC,CSARGQGVEQFF
NA,TRBD2,TRBV7-2,TRBJ2-5,TGTGCCAGCAGCGCCTCTGGAACTAGCGGGGCCGAGACCCAGTACTTC,CASSASGTSGAETQYF
many,NA,TRBV7-2,TRBJ1-4,TGTGCCAGCAGCTTAGTGGGGTTACAGGGTGATGAAAAACTGTTTTTT,CASSLVGLQGDEKLFF
many,NA,TRBV6-6,TRBJ1-2,TGTGCCAGCAGTTCCACGCGTCCCCCAGCAAGCTATGGCTACACCTTC,CASSSTRPPASYGYTF
NA,TRBD2,TRBV7-9,TRBJ2-1,TGTGCCAGCAGCCCTAGCGGGAGTAACAACAATGAGCAGTTCTTC,CASSPSGSNNNEQFF
few,TRBD2,TRBV7-9,TRBJ2-1,TGTGCCAGCAGCTTCTGGGCGGGGGGATGGTCCTACAATGAGCAGTTCTTC,CASSFWAGGWSYNEQFF
medium-sized,TRBD2,TRBV20-1,TRBJ2-1,TGCAGTGCTACGGGACTAGCTCTCGGTAATGAGCAGTTCTTC,CSATGLALGNEQFF
few,NA,TRBV6-1,TRBJ1-1,TGTGCCAGCAGTGCCAGCGGGCGGGGCACTGAAGCTTTCTTT,CASSASGRGTEAFF
few,NA,TRBV19,TRBJ2-6,TGTGCCAGTAGTATGGGCCAGGCTGGGGCCAACGTCCTGACTTTC,CASSMGQAGANVLTF
many,TRBD1,TRBV6-5,TRBJ1-5,TGTGCCAGCGGCCAAATACAGGGGGTTGATCAGCCCCAGCATTTT,CASGQIQGVDQPQHF
many,TRBD2,TRBV7-6,TRBJ2-3,TGTGCCAGCAGCTTAGATGGGACTAGCGGGGTTGGCGCGCAGTATTTT,CASSLDGTSGVGAQYF
many,NA,TRBV4-2,TRBJ1-3,TGTGCCAGCAGCCCCTATGGATTCGGAAACACCATATATTTT,CASSPYGFGNTIYF
NA,NA,TRBV12-5,TRBJ2-2,TGTGCTAGTAGGAACGACTTGAACACCGGGGAGCTGTTTTTT,CASRNDLNTGELFF
few,TRBD2,TRBV28,TRBJ2-3,TGTGCCAGCTCGGCGGGGGGGCCGCCAGATACGCAGTATTTT,CASSAGGPPDTQYF
medium-sized,NA,TRBV11-3,TRBJ2-5,TGTGCCAGCAGCTTATCGGGGAGCCAAGAGACCCAGTACTTC,CASSLSGSQETQYF
NA,NA,TRBV10-3,TRBJ2-2,TGTGCCATCAGGCCGGCAGGGGCTAGGAACACCGGGGAGCTGTTTTTT,CAIRPAGARNTGELFF
many,NA,TRBV7-6,TRBJ2-7,TGTGCCAGCAGCCCTACGGGCTACGAGCAGTACTTC,CASSPTGYEQYF
many,TRBD2,TRBV5-1,TRBJ2-3,TGCGCCAGCAGCCCACTTAGCGGGGGGGCGGCAGATACGCAGTATTTT,CASSPLSGGAADTQYF
NA,TRBD2,TRBV2,TRBJ2-3,TGTGCCAGCAGTGACAGCGGGGGGCCCCGCACAGATACGCAGTATTTT,CASSDSGGPRTDTQYF
many,NA,TRBV5-1,TRBJ1-5,TGCGCCAGCAGCTTGGAGGGGCAGGGAAATCAGCCCCAGCATTTT,CASSLEGQGNQPQHF
few,NA,TRBV6-1,TRBJ1-4,TGTGCCAGCCAAGGACTAACAGCAACTAATGAAAAACTGTTTTTT,CASQGLTATNEKLFF
many,TRBD1,TRBV6-6,TRBJ1-2,TGTGCCAGCAGTCCCCCCGGGACAGGGTTTAGCTACACCTTC,CASSPPGTGFSYTF
few,NA,TRBV4-1,TRBJ2-5,TGCGCCAGCAGCCAAGTACGGGGGCGCCGGGAGACCCAGTACTTC,CASSQVRGRRETQYF
many,NA,TRBV5-1,TRBJ1-2,TGCGCCAGCAGCCTGGAGGGTCCTGAGAACGGCTATGGCTACACCTTC,CASSLEGPENGYGYTF
many,TRBD1,TRBV12-5,TRBJ1-1,TGTGCTAGTGGTTCACAGGGGTACACTGAAGCTTTCTTT,CASGSQGYTEAFF
many,NA,TRBV29-1,TRBJ1-2,TGCAGCGCCATTCGCCTGGCCGCTAACTATGGCTACACCTTC,CSAIRLAANYGYTF
NA,NA,TRBV5-4,TRBJ2-1,TGTGCCAGCAGCCCAGGTGGGGGGGCCCCTTACAATGAGCAGTTCTTC,CASSPGGGAPYNEQFF
many,NA,TRBV5-1,TRBJ2-1,TGCGCCAGCAGCTTGGCCGCGGACGGCAATGAGCAGTTCTTC,CASSLAADGNEQFF
few,NA,TRBV7-9,TRBJ2-1,TGTGCCAGCAGCATTGGCCAGAACAATGAGCAGTTCTTC,CASSIGQNNEQFF
NA,NA,TRBV18,TRBJ2-7,TGTGCCAGCTCGCAACAGGATTCATACGAGCAGTACTTC,CASSQQDSYEQYF
many,NA,TRBV7-2,TRBJ2-4,TGTGCCAGCAGCTTAGATATCCTACAAAGAGCCAAAAACATTCAGTACTTC,CASSLDILQRAKNIQYF
many,NA,TRBV28,TRBJ1-1,TGTGCCAGCAGTTTTATCCCCGGTGAAGCTTTCTTT,CASSFIPGEAFF
few,NA,TRBV5-6,TRBJ2-7,TGTGCCAGCAGCTTTCCGGGGGCCGACGAGCAGTACTTC,CASSFPGADEQYF
medium-sized,NA,TRBV7-8,TRBJ1-1,TGTGCCAGCAGCTTAGGTTGGCGGAACACTGAAGCTTTCTTT,CASSLGWRNTEAFF
many,TRBD1,TRBV5-5,TRBJ1-5,TGTGCCAGCAGCCCGGAGGTACGGACAGGGGTAAGACAGCCCCAGCATTTT,CASSPEVRTGVRQPQHF
NA,NA,TRBV28,TRBJ2-2,TGTGCCCGATCGGGACTCGGGGAGCTGTTTTTT,CARSGLGELFF
many,NA,TRBV12-3/TRBV12-4,TRBJ2-7,TGTGCCAGCAGTCTTATAACGCGCGACGAGCAGTACTTC,CASSLITRDEQYF
medium-sized,NA,TRBV2,TRBJ2-5,TGTGCCAGCAGTGGGGATGAGCAGGAAGAGACCCAGTACTTC,CASSGDEQEETQYF
few,TRBD2,TRBV6-2/TRBV6-3,TRBJ2-7,TGTGCCATCGAGCGGGGGCCATCCTACGAGCAGTACTTC,CAIERGPSYEQYF
many,TRBD2,TRBV6-4,TRBJ2-3,TGTGCCAGCAGTTCCGGACTAGGAGGCACAGATACGCAGTATTTT,CASSSGLGGTDTQYF
many,TRBD1,TRBV7-2,TRBJ2-7,TGTGCCAGCAGCTGGAGACAGGGTCCCTACGAGCAGTACTTC,CASSWRQGPYEQYF
few,TRBD1,TRBV27,TRBJ2-4,TGTGCCAGCAGTACGGGACAGGGTGTTCGACTAGCCAAAAACATTCAGTACTTC,CASSTGQGVRLAKNIQYF